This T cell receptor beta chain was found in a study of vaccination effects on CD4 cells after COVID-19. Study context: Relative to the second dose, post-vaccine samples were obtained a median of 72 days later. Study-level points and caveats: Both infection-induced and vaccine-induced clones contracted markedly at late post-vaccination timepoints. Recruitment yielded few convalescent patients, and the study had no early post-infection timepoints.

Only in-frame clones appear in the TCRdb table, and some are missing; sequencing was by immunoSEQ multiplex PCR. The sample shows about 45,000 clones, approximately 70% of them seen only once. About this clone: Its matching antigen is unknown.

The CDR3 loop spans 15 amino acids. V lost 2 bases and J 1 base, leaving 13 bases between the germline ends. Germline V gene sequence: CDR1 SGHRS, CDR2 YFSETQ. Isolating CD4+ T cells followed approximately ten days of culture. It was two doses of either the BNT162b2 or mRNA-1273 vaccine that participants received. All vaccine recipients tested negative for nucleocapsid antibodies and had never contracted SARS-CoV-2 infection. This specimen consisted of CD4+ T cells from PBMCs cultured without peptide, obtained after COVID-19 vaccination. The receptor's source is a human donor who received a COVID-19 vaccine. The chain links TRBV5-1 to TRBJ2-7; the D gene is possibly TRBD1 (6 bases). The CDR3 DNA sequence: TGCGCCAGCAGCTTCAGTTTAGGACAGTCCTACGAGCAGTACTTC. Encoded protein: CASSFSLGQSYEQYF.